The TCR beta chain under discussion was sequenced for a study of technical replicates of blood from a handful of donors. Germline V CDR1 and CDR2: ENHRY, SYGVKD. CDR3 length: 15 amino acids. The J segment lost 3 bases and the V segment lost 4 bases, leaving 4 bases of the junction unmatched. Assay used: immunoSEQ multiplex PCR; TCRdb lists only in-frame clones, some missing. The repertoire holds fewer than 85,000 clones, approximately 91% seen once, with approximately 4.6% in the top ten. V gene TRBV10-3 combines with J gene TRBJ1-4; 8 bases are a match to TRBD1. This TCR was recovered from a human donor in good health. Some clones in this sample may be carry-over from other donors' samples. The sequencing sample was made of PBMCs. In DNA, the CDR3 is TGTGCCATCAGTGCCGCACAGGGGGCTAATGAAAAACTGTTTTTT. It translates to CAISAAQGANEKLFF.